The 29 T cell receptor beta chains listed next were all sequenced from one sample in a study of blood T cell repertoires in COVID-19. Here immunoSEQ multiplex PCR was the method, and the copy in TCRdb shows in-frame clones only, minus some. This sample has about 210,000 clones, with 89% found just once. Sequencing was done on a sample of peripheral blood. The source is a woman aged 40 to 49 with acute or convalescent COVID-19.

CDR3 in DNA: TGCGCCAGCATTGCAGGGACAGGGGCCTACAATGAGCAGTTCTTC. It translates to CASIAGTGAYNEQFF. The rearrangement uses TRBV5-1 and TRBJ2-1; TRBD1 aligns across 10 bases. The CDR3 spans 15 residues. Germline-derived CDR1 and CDR2 are SGHRS and YFSETQ. V shed 6 bases, J shed 2 bases, and the junction held 5 bases outside the gene matches.

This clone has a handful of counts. The CDR3 nucleotides are TGTGCCAGCAGAGGGACAGTCAACACCGGGGAGCTGTTTTTT. Protein product: CASRGTVNTGELFF. The chain couples TRBV11-3 to TRBJ2-2; 7 bases are shared with TRBD1. The germline V gene has CDR1 SGHNT and CDR2 YENEEA. The length of the CDR3 is 14 residues. Trimming removed 6 bases from V and 2 bases from J; junction bases left unmatched: 3.

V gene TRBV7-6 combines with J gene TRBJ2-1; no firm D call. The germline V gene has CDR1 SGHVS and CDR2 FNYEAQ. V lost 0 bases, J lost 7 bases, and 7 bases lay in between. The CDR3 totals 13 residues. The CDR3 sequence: CASSLAGLNEQFF. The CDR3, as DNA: TGTGCCAGCAGCTTAGCCGGGTTAAATGAGCAGTTCTTC.

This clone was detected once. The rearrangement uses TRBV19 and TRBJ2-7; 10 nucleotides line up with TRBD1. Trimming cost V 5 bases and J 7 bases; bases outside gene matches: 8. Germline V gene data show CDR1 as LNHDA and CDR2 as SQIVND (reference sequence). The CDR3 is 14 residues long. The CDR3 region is CASSSRQGAREQYV. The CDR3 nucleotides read TGTGCCAGTAGTTCTCGACAGGGGGCCAGGGAGCAGTACGTC.

This CDR3 reads CASSQPAGGEYTQYF. CDR3 coding DNA: TGCGCCAGCAGCCAACCAGCGGGGGGGGAATATACGCAGTATTTT. The V gene is TRBV4-1, the J gene TRBJ2-3, with TRBD2 matching 10 bases. CDR1 is MGHRA, CDR2 YSYEKL, per germline. The CDR3 contains 15 residues. The V gene end was trimmed by 2 bases and the J gene end by 7 bases; junction bases not matched to a gene: 6.

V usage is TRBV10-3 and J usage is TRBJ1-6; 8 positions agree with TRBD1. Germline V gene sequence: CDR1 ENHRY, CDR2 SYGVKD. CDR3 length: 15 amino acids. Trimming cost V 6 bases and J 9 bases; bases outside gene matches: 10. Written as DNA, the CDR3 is TGTGCCATCAGCCGATCGACAGGGGAGAGTTCACCCCTCCACTTT. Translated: CAISRSTGESSPLHF.

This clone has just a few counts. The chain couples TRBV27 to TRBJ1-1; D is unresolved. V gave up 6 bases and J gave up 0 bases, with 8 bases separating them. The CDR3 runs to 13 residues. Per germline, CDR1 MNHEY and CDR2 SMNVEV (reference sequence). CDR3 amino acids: CASSLKMNTEAFF. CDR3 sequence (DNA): TGTGCCAGCAGCCTAAAAATGAACACTGAAGCTTTCTTT.

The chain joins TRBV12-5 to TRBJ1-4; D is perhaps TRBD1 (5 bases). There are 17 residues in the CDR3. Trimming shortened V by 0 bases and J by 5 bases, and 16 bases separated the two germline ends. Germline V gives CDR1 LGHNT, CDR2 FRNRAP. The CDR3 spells CASGLVAGRGHNEKLFF. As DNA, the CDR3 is TGTGCTAGTGGTTTGGTGGCTGGAAGGGGCCACAATGAAAAACTGTTTTTT.

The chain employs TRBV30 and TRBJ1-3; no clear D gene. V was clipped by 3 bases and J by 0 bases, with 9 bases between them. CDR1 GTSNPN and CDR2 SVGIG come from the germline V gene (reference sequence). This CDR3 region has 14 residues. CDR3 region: CAWRSRISGNTIYF. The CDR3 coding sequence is TGTGCCTGGAGGAGCAGGATCTCTGGAAACACCATATATTTT. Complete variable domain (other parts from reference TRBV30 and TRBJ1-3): SQTIHQWPATLVQPVGSPLSLECTVEGTSNPNLYWYRQAAGRGLQLLFYSVGIGQISSEVPQNLSASRPQDRQFILSSKKLLLSDSGFYLCAWRSRISGNTIYFGEGSWLTVV.

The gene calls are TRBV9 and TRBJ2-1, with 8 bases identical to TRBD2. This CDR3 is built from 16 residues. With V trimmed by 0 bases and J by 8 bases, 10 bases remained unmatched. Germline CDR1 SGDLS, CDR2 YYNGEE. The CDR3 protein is CASSVDGAGAGDEQFF. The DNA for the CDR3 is TGTGCCAGCAGCGTAGACGGAGCGGGGGCTGGCGATGAGCAGTTCTTC.

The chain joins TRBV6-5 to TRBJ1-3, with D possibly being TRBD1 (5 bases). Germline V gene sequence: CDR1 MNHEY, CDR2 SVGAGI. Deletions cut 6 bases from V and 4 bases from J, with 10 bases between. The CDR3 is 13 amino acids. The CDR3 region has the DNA TGTGCCAGCAGCAAAGCAGGGGGAAACACCATATATTTT. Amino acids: CASSKAGGNTIYF.

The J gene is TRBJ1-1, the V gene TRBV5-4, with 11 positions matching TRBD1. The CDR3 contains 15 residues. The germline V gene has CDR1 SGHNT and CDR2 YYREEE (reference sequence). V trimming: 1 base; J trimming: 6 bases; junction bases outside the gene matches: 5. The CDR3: CASSLRTGGAAEAFF. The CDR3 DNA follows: TGTGCCAGCAGCTTGCGGACAGGGGGCGCTGCTGAAGCTTTCTTT.

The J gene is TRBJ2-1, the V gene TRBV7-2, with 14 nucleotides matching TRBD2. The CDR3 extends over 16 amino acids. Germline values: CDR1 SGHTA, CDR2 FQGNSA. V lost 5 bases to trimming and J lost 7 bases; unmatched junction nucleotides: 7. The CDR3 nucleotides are TGTGCCAGCAGCGCGCGACTAGCGGGGGGGCTTAATGAGCAGTTCTTC. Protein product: CASSARLAGGLNEQFF. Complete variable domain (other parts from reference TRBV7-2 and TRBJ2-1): GAGVSQSPSNKVTEKGKDVELRCDPISGHTALYWYRQSLGQGLEFLIYFQGNSAPDKSGLPSDRFSAERTGGSVSTLTIQRTQQEDSAVYLCASSARLAGGLNEQFFGPGTRLTVL.

This CDR3 reads CASSPSTGSAANEQFF. DNA for the CDR3: TGTGCCAGCTCACCCTCGACAGGGAGCGCGGCGAATGAGCAGTTCTTC. V is TRBV18 and J is TRBJ2-1; 7 bases match TRBD1. Unmatched junction bases numbered 12, after V lost 3 bases and J lost 7 bases. This CDR3 is built from 16 residues. Germline V gives CDR1 KGHSH, CDR2 LQKENI.

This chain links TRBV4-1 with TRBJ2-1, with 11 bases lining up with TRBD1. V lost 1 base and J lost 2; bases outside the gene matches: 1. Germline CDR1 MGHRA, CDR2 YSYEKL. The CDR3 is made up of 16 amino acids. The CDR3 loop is CASSQGGQGAYNEQFF. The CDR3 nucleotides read TGCGCCAGCAGCCAAGGGGGACAGGGGGCCTACAATGAGCAGTTCTTC.

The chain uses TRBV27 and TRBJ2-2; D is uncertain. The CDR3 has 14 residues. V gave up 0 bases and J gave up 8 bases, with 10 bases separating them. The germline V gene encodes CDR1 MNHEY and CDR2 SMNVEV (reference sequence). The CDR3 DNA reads TGTGCCAGCAGTTTATCGGAGATCTCGGGGGAGCTGTTTTTT. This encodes CASSLSEISGELFF.

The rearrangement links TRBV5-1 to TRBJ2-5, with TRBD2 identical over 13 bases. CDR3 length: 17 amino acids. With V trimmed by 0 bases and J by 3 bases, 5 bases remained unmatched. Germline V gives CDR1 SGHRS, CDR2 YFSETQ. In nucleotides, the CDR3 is TGCGCCAGCAGCTTGGGACTAGCGGGGGGTATCAAAGAGACCCAGTACTTC. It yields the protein CASSLGLAGGIKETQYF.

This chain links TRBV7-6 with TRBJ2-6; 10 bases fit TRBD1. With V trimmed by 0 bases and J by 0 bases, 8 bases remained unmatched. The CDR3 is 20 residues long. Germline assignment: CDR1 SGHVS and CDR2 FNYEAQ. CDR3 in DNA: TGTGCCAGCAGCTTAGCCCCCGGGACAGGGGCAACCTCTGGGGCCAACGTCCTGACTTTC. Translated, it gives CASSLAPGTGATSGANVLTF.

CDR3 nucleotide sequence: TGCGCCAGCAGTGAGACAGGCGGTGGAACAGATACGCAGTATTTT. It yields the protein CASSETGGGTDTQYF. The chain couples TRBV10-1 to TRBJ2-3, with a weak D call TRBD1 (5 bases). The V end was cut by 2 bases, the J end by 3 bases, with 12 bases between. The V gene's germline CDR1 is WNHNN and CDR2 SYGVQD (reference sequence). The CDR3 runs 15 residues.

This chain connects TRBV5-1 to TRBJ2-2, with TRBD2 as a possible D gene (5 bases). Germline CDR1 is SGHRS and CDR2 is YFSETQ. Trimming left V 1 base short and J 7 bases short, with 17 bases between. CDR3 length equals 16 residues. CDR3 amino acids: CASSLFGTSGIGELFF. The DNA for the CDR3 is TGCGCCAGCAGCTTGTTTGGCACATCGGGGATCGGGGAGCTGTTTTTT.

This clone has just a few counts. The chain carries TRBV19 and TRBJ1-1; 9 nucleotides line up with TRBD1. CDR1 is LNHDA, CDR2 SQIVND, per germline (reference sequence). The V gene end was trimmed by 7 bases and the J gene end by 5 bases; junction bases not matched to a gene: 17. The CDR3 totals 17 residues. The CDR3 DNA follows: TGTGCCAGTACAAAACCCGGGACAGGGTTTAAATTGACTGAAGCTTTCTTT. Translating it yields CASTKPGTGFKLTEAFF.

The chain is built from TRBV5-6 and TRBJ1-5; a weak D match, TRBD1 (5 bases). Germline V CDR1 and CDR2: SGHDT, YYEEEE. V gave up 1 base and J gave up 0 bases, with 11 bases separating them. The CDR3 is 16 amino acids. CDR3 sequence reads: CASSLRRVSSNQPQHF. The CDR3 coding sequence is TGTGCCAGCAGCTTGCGCAGGGTGAGTAGCAATCAGCCCCAGCATTTT.

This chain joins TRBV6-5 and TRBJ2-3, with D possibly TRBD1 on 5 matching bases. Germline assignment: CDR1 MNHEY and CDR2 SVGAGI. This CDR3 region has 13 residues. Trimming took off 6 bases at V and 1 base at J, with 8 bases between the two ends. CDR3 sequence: CASRLGGTDTQYF. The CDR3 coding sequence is TGTGCCAGCAGATTAGGGGGCACAGATACGCAGTATTTT.

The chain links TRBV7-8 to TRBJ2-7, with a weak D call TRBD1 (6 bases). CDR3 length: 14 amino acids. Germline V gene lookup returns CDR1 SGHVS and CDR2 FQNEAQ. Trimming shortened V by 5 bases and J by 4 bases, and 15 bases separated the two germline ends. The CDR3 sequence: CASSPPDRKYEQYV. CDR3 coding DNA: TGTGCCAGCAGCCCCCCGGACAGAAAATACGAGCAGTACGTC.

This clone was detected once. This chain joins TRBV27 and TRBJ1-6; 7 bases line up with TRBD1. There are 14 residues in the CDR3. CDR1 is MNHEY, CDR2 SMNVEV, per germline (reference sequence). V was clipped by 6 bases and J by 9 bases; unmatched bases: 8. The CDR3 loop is CASSPGTDLSPLHF. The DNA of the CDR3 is TGTGCCAGCAGCCCGGGGACAGACCTTTCACCCCTCCACTTT.

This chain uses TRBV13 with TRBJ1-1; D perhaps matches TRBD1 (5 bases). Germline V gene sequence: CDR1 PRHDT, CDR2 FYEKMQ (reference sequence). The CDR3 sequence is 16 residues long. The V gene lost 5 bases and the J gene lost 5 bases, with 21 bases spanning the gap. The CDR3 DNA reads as TGTGCCAGCAGCCCGGGACCGAACGATGGGAGGACTGAAGCTTTCTTT. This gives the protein CASSPGPNDGRTEAFF.

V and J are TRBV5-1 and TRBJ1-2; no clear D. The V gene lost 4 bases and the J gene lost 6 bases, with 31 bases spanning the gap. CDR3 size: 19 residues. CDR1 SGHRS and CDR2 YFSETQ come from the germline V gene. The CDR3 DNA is TGCGCCAGCAGCGCACGGACCGCAGGTTCCGGTACCCGGGAAAATGGCTACACCTTC. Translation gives CASSARTAGSGTRENGYTF.

The CDR3: CASRGGYGYTF. The CDR3 DNA reads TGTGCCAGCAGGGGAGGCTATGGCTACACCTTC. The chain has TRBV6-5 and TRBJ1-2; no clear D. Germline values: CDR1 MNHEY, CDR2 SVGAGI. V was pared by 6 bases and J by 4 bases, with 6 bases between. This CDR3 comprises 11 residues.

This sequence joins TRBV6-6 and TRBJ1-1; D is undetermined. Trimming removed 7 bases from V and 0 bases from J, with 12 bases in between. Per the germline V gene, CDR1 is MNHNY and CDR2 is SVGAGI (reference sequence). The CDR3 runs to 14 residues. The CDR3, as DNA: TGTGCCAGCAATCCAGGCTCCATGAACACTGAAGCTTTCTTT. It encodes CASNPGSMNTEAFF.